Following are 29 T cell receptor beta chains from one sample sequenced in a study of blood T cell repertoires in COVID-19. Libraries were prepared by immunoSEQ multiplex PCR; TCRdb keeps only in-frame clonotypes and omits some of them. The sample consists of under 250,000 clones, almost 85% of them appearing once. Input material: PBMCs or T cells enriched from blood (not recorded which). The source is a woman in her fifties or sixties with acute COVID-19.

This rearrangement joins TRBV11-2 to TRBJ2-2; unclear D gene. The V and J ends lost 0 bases and 7 bases respectively, with 9 bases between them. The CDR3 sequence is 14 residues long. Per the germline V gene, CDR1 is SGHAT and CDR2 is FQNNGV. The CDR3 DNA follows: TGTGCCAGCAGCTTAGACGGCTCAGGCGGGGAGCTGTTTTTT. Encoded protein: CASSLDGSGGELFF. Looking up the rest from reference TRBV11-2 and TRBJ2-2 gives the full variable domain: EAGVAQSPRYKIIEKRQSVAFWCNPISGHATLYWYQQILGQGPKLLIQFQNNGVVDDSQLPKDRFSAERLKGVDSTLKIQPAKLEDSAVYLCASSLDGSGGELFFGEGSRLTVL.

The chain joins TRBV7-8 to TRBJ1-6; D is undetermined. This CDR3 spans 13 amino acids. Germline V lookup: CDR1 SGHVS, CDR2 FQNEAQ. Trimming removed 0 bases from V and 8 bases from J, with 5 bases in between. The CDR3: CASSLAGDSPLHF. DNA of the CDR3: TGTGCCAGCAGCTTAGCAGGAGATTCACCCCTCCACTTT.

The chain combines TRBV28 with TRBJ1-1; D call uncertain. The CDR3 runs to 12 residues. Per germline, CDR1 MDHEN and CDR2 SYDVKM. The V and J ends lost 7 bases and 6 bases respectively, with 12 bases between them. CDR3 DNA sequence: TGTGCCAGCAACCCCTGGCAGTCTGAAGCTTTCTTT. Translating it yields CASNPWQSEAFF.

The chain uses TRBV4-3 and TRBJ2-3; D possibly corresponds to TRBD2 (6 bases). The germline CDR1 and CDR2 sequences are LGHNA and YSLEER. The V end was cut by 1 base, the J end by 8 bases, with 13 bases between. The CDR3 is 14 amino acids. In DNA, the CDR3 is TGCGCCAGCAGCCAAGTAATGGGGGGAGGTACGCAGTATTTT. This sequence encodes CASSQVMGGGTQYF.

The chain links TRBV11-2 to TRBJ1-2; 7 bases fit TRBD1. From germline, CDR1 is SGHAT and CDR2 FQNNGV. The CDR3 runs to 16 residues. Germline trimming cut 5 bases from V and 4 bases from J; bases unmatched to any gene: 13. DNA of the CDR3: TGTGCCAGCAGCCCGTACATAAAGGGACAGTTCTATGGCTACACCTTC. Translating gives CASSPYIKGQFYGYTF.

For the CDR3, the DNA is TGTGCCTGGAGTCCAGGGGGCGTTTTTAGCAATCAGCCCCAGCATTTT. Translated: CAWSPGGVFSNQPQHF. V and J are TRBV30 and TRBJ1-5; 8 bases agree with TRBD1. CDR3 length equals 16 residues. The V gene's germline CDR1 is GTSNPN and CDR2 SVGIG (reference sequence). J was trimmed by 0 bases and V by 2 bases; bases with no gene match: 6.

In nucleotides, the CDR3 is TGTGCCAGCTCACCAGAGGGACAGTTTAATGAAAAACTGTTTTTT. This encodes CASSPEGQFNEKLFF. The chain uses TRBV18 and TRBJ1-4; 7 bases are shared with TRBD1. The junction had 4 bases not matched to a gene; V was cut back by 2 bases and J by 4 bases. The CDR3 is made up of 15 amino acids. CDR1 is KGHSH and CDR2 is LQKENI in the germline V gene.

The V call is TRBV6-5, the J call TRBJ2-7; unclear D gene. The germline gives CDR1 MNHEY, CDR2 SVGAGI. Trimming took 5 bases from V and 5 from J, leaving 7 bases between them. The CDR3 loop spans 11 amino acids. This CDR3 is CASSQLNEQYF. The CDR3 nucleotides are TGTGCCAGCAGTCAACTTAACGAGCAGTACTTC.

The rearrangement links TRBV12-3 or TRBV12-4 to TRBJ2-2; D may be TRBD1 (5 bases). V lost 6 bases to trimming and J lost 5 bases, with 10 bases between them. This CDR3 is 13 amino acids long. The CDR3 DNA reads as TGTGCCAGCAGCCCATACAGGACCGGGGAGCTGTTTTTT. This gives the protein CASSPYRTGELFF.

The rearrangement links TRBV7-2 to TRBJ1-1; TRBD1 matches at 7 bases. Germline-derived CDR1 and CDR2 are SGHTA and FQGNSA. This CDR3 contains 15 residues. The ends lost 1 base at V and 4 bases at J; junction bases unmatched: 6. CDR3 bases: TGTGCCAGCAGCTTAGGTCAGGGGACAGCCACTGAAGCTTTCTTT. Translated, it gives CASSLGQGTATEAFF.

The V and J genes are TRBV4-3 and TRBJ2-2; D uncertain. The V and J ends lost 3 bases and 3 bases respectively, with 8 bases between them. Germline V gives CDR1 LGHNA, CDR2 YSLEER. The CDR3 has 14 residues. The CDR3 is CASSHSQDTGELFF. The CDR3 DNA is TGCGCCAGCAGCCACAGTCAAGACACCGGGGAGCTGTTTTTT.

The chain combines TRBV7-9 with TRBJ2-1; 8 positions agree with TRBD1. CDR3 length: 14 residues. With 6 bases clipped from V and 1 base from J, the junction kept 2 bases outside the gene matches. Germline values: CDR1 SEHNR, CDR2 FQNEAQ (reference sequence). CDR3 DNA: TGTGCCAGCAGGCGGACAGGGTCCTACAATGAGCAGTTCTTC. The encoded protein is CASRRTGSYNEQFF.

The rearrangement uses TRBV5-1 and TRBJ1-1, with a possible D match to TRBD1 (6 bases). V was cut by 2 bases and J by 0 bases, with 8 bases left in between. The CDR3 loop spans 14 amino acids. Germline V gene lookup returns CDR1 SGHRS and CDR2 YFSETQ. DNA of the CDR3: TGCGCCAGCAGCTTCGCAGGGGTGAACACTGAAGCTTTCTTT. Protein: CASSFAGVNTEAFF.

This clone was seen a single time. The V call is TRBV4-3, the J call TRBJ1-2; 7 nucleotides agree with TRBD1. The CDR3 contains 13 residues. V trimming: 0 bases; J trimming: 8 bases; junction bases outside the gene matches: 3. Germline values: CDR1 LGHNA, CDR2 YSLEER. CDR3 DNA sequence: TGCGCCAGCAGCCAAGATCAGGGGGGCGGCTACACCTTC. Protein sequence: CASSQDQGGGYTF.

This clone was detected once. The rearrangement uses TRBV14 and TRBJ1-2; D gene uncertain. CDR1 is SGHDN, CDR2 FVKESK, per germline. The CDR3 spans 13 residues. Deletions cut 6 bases from V and 1 base from J, with 9 bases between. The CDR3 sequence is CASSDTVNYGYTF. CDR3 nucleotide sequence: TGTGCCAGCAGTGATACAGTTAACTATGGCTACACCTTC.

The V and J genes are TRBV7-2 and TRBJ1-2, with D perhaps matching TRBD1 (5 bases). Per the germline V gene, CDR1 is SGHTA and CDR2 is FQGNSA. CDR3 length: 15 amino acids. Trimming took off 2 bases at V and 3 bases at J, with 13 bases between the two ends. CDR3 residues: CASSLNSQGHYGYTF. CDR3 sequence (DNA): TGTGCCAGCAGCTTAAATTCCCAGGGCCACTATGGCTACACCTTC.

The rearrangement links TRBV4-3 to TRBJ1-2; 7 bases line up with TRBD1. Germline lookup yields CDR1 LGHNA and CDR2 YSLEER. The CDR3 is 14 amino acids. The J segment lost 6 bases and the V segment lost 0 bases, leaving 4 bases of the junction unmatched. The CDR3 is CASSQDWDRHGYTF. CDR3 DNA sequence: TGCGCCAGCAGCCAAGATTGGGACAGACATGGCTACACCTTC.

J is TRBJ1-5 and V is TRBV19; D unresolved. The V gene's germline CDR1 is LNHDA and CDR2 SQIVND (reference sequence). V gave up 6 bases and J gave up 3 bases, with 18 bases separating them. The CDR3 is 16 residues long. The CDR3 DNA reads TGTGCCAGTAGGAAGGGCGGTGAGGGTGACAATCAGCCCCAGCATTTT. It translates to CASRKGGEGDNQPQHF.

The V gene is TRBV29-1, the J gene TRBJ1-1; D not resolved. Germline CDR1 SQVTM, CDR2 ANQGSEA. The CDR3 loop spans 12 amino acids. Trimming left V 4 bases short and J 1 base short, with 7 bases between. The CDR3: CSVVRANTEAFF. The CDR3 coding sequence is TGCAGCGTTGTGAGGGCGAACACTGAAGCTTTCTTT.

The V call is TRBV7-2, the J call TRBJ2-1; 9 bases are shared with TRBD1. CDR3 length equals 16 residues. V lost 5 bases and J lost 8; bases outside the gene matches: 13. Germline V lookup: CDR1 SGHTA, CDR2 FQGNSA. The CDR3 protein is CASSPPGQGIGDEQFF. The CDR3 DNA reads TGTGCCAGCAGCCCCCCGGGACAGGGTATTGGGGATGAGCAGTTCTTC. The full variable domain, completed using reference TRBV7-2 and TRBJ2-1, is GAGVSQSPSNKVTEKGKDVELRCDPISGHTALYWYRQSLGQGLEFLIYFQGNSAPDKSGLPSDRFSAERTGGSVSTLTIQRTQQEDSAVYLCASSPPGQGIGDEQFFGPGTRLTVL.

A single count supports this clone. The chain joins TRBV9 to TRBJ2-7; 9 positions match TRBD1. CDR1 SGDLS and CDR2 YYNGEE come from the germline V gene. The CDR3 sequence is 16 residues long. After removal of 4 bases from V and 1 base from J, the junction contained 9 bases not matched to a gene. CDR3 amino acids: CASSPDLGTGSYEQYF. The CDR3 region has the DNA TGTGCCAGCAGCCCAGACTTGGGGACAGGGTCCTACGAGCAGTACTTC.

This chain uses TRBV9 with TRBJ1-1; TRBD1 aligns across 7 bases. The germline V gene encodes CDR1 SGDLS and CDR2 YYNGEE. The CDR3 runs 13 residues. After removal of 4 bases from V and 7 bases from J, the junction contained 7 bases not matched to a gene. This CDR3 reads CASSLGTVGEAFF. CDR3 DNA: TGTGCCAGCAGCTTGGGGACAGTTGGTGAAGCTTTCTTT. The full variable domain, its missing parts supplied by reference TRBV9 and TRBJ1-1, is DSGVTQTPKHLITATGQRVTLRCSPRSGDLSVYWYQQSLDQGLQFLIQYYNGEERAKGNILERFSAQQFPDLHSELNLSSLELGDSALYFCASSLGTVGEAFFGQGTRLTVV.

Note on this clone: At the DNA level, this CDR3 is encoded by other sequences in the same sample as well. The chain combines TRBV7-8 with TRBJ1-1; 8 bases match TRBD1. The CDR3 length is 15 residues. Trimming took 2 bases from V and 5 from J; bases not matched to a gene: 7. Germline lookup yields CDR1 SGHVS and CDR2 FQNEAQ. The DNA of the CDR3 is TGTGCCAGCAGCTTACAGGGGGCCAAGGGGACTGAAGCTTTCTTT. Translation gives CASSLQGAKGTEAFF.

The chain employs TRBV12-3 or TRBV12-4 and TRBJ1-2, with no clear D. This CDR3 has 13 amino acids. V was pared by 3 bases and J by 8 bases, with 13 bases between. The CDR3 here is CASSLRVERGYTF. The CDR3 DNA reads as TGTGCCAGCAGTTTGCGGGTAGAGAGGGGCTACACCTTC.

CDR3 in DNA: TGTGCCAGCAGTTACCTCAGGGGGCGCGTCGATGATGGCTACACCTTC. Protein product: CASSYLRGRVDDGYTF. This sequence joins TRBV6-2 or TRBV6-3 and TRBJ1-2, with 8 bases matching TRBD1. Per germline, CDR1 MNHEY and CDR2 SVGEGT. With 2 bases clipped from V and 6 bases from J, the junction kept 11 bases outside the gene matches. CDR3 size: 16 residues.

In this sample, this clone turned up once. The chain has TRBV6-5 and TRBJ2-7, with 8 bases matching TRBD1. V shed 8 bases, J shed 3 bases, and the junction held 12 bases outside the gene matches. CDR1 MNHEY and CDR2 SVGAGI come from the germline V gene. The CDR3 covers 15 residues. For the CDR3, the DNA is TGTGCCAGCTCAAAGGACAGGGCGACTTACTACGAGCAGTACTTC. Translating gives CASSKDRATYYEQYF.

As concerns this clone: Different DNA sequences within this sample yield the same CDR3. J is TRBJ1-4 and V is TRBV6-5; 8 bases map to TRBD1. Trimming at V came to 0 bases and at J to 8 bases, leaving 5 bases not matched to a gene. This CDR3 has 15 residues. CDR1 is MNHEY and CDR2 is SVGAGI in the germline V gene. The CDR3 DNA is TGTGCCAGCAGTTACTCCGGACAGGGTGGAGAAAAACTGTTTTTT. Translated, it gives CASSYSGQGGEKLFF.

V and J are TRBV5-1 and TRBJ2-2; D may be TRBD1 (6 bases). V gave up 4 bases and J gave up 0 bases, with 13 bases separating them. Germline lookup yields CDR1 SGHRS and CDR2 YFSETQ. This CDR3 region has 16 residues. Written as DNA, the CDR3 is TGCGCCAGCAGCCTTGGAGACAGGTCGAACACCGGGGAGCTGTTTTTT. Amino acids: CASSLGDRSNTGELFF. The full variable domain, with the rest looked up from reference TRBV5-1 and TRBJ2-2, is KAGVTQTPRYLIKTRGQQVTLSCSPISGHRSVSWYQQTPGQGLQFLFEYFSETQRNKGNFPGRFSGRQFSNSRSEMNVSTLELGDSALYLCASSLGDRSNTGELFFGEGSRLTVL.

This chain joins TRBV9 and TRBJ1-6, with a weak D call TRBD1 (5 bases). V shed 4 bases and J shed 8 bases, with 10 bases lying between them. Germline CDR1 and CDR2: SGDLS and YYNGEE. The CDR3 extends over 13 amino acids. The CDR3 loop reads CASSKAGDSPLHF. CDR3 nucleotides: TGTGCCAGCAGCAAAGCGGGGGATTCACCCCTCCACTTT. Drawing the rest from reference TRBV9 and TRBJ1-6, the complete variable domain is DSGVTQTPKHLITATGQRVTLRCSPRSGDLSVYWYQQSLDQGLQFLIQYYNGEERAKGNILERFSAQQFPDLHSELNLSSLELGDSALYFCASSKAGDSPLHFGNGTRLTVT.